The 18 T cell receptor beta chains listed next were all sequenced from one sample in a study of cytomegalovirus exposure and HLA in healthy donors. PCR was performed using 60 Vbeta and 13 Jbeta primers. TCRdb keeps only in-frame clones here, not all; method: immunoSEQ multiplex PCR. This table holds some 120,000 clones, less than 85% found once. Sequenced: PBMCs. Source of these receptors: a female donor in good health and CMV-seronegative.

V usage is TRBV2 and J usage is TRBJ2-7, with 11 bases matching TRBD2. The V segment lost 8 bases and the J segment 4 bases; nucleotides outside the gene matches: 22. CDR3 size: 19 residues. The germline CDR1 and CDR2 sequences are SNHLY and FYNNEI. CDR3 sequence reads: CASLGSTSGRPDVGYEQYF. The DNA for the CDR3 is TGTGCCAGCTTGGGATCCACTAGCGGGAGACCCGACGTAGGGTACGAGCAGTACTTC.

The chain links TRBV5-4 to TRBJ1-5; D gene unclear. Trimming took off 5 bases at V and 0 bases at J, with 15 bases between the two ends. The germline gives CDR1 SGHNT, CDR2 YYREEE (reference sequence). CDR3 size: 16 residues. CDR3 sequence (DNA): TGTGCCAGCAGACCCCGGCAGGCATATAGCAATCAGCCCCAGCATTTT. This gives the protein CASRPRQAYSNQPQHF.

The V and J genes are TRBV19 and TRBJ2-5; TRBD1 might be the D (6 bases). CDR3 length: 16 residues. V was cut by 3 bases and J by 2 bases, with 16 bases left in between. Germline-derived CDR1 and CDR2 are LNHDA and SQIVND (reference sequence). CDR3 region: CASSIQGRGRQETQYF. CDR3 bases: TGTGCCAGTAGTATTCAGGGCAGGGGCCGACAAGAGACCCAGTACTTC.

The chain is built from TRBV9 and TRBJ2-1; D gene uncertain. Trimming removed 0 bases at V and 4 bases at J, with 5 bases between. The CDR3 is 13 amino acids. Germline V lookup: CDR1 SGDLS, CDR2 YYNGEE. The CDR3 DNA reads TGTGCCAGCAGCGTAGAATTATACAATGAGCAGTTCTTC. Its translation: CASSVELYNEQFF.

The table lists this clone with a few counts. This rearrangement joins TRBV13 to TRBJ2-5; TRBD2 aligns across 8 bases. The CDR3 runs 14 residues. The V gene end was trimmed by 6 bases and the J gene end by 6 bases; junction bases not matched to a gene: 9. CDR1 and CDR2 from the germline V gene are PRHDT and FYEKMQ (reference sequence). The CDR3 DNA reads TGTGCCAGCAGGGCTTGGAGCGGGAGAAAGACCCAGTACTTC. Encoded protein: CASRAWSGRKTQYF.

In nucleotides, the CDR3 is TGTGCCAGCACACTTTTACGGGCGGGGGGTGGCTACACCTTC. This sequence encodes CASTLLRAGGGYTF. The chain joins TRBV28 to TRBJ1-2, with D perhaps TRBD1 (5 bases). The CDR3 is made up of 14 amino acids. Between the trimmed V and J ends, which lost 7 bases and 7 bases, there was a span of 19 bases. Germline V gene lookup returns CDR1 MDHEN and CDR2 SYDVKM.

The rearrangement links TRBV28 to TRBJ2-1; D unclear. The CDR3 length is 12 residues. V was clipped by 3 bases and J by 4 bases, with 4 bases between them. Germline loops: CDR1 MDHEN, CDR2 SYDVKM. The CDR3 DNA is TGTGCCAGCAGTTTGTCATACAATGAGCAGTTCTTC. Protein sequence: CASSLSYNEQFF. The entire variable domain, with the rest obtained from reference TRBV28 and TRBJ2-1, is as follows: DVKVTQSSRYLVKRTGEKVFLECVQDMDHENMFWYRQDPGLGLRLIYFSYDVKMKEKGDIPEGYSVSREKKERFSLILESASTNQTSMYLCASSLSYNEQFFGPGTRLTVL.

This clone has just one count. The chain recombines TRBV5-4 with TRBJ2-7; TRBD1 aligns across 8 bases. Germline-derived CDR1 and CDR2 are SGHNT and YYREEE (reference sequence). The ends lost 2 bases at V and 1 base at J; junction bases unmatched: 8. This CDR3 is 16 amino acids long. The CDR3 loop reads CASSFAPGTGSYEQYF. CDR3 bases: TGTGCCAGCAGCTTTGCCCCCGGGACAGGTTCCTACGAGCAGTACTTC.

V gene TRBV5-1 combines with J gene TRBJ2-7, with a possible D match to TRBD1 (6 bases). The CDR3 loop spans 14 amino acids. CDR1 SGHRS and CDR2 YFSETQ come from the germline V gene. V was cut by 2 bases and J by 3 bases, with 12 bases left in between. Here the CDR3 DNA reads TGCGCCAGCAGCTTAAGACAGGTCGACTACGAGCAGTACTTC. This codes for CASSLRQVDYEQYF. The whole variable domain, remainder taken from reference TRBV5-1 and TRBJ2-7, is KAGVTQTPRYLIKTRGQQVTLSCSPISGHRSVSWYQQTPGQGLQFLFEYFSETQRNKGNFPGRFSGRQFSNSRSEMNVSTLELGDSALYLCASSLRQVDYEQYFGPGTRLTVT.

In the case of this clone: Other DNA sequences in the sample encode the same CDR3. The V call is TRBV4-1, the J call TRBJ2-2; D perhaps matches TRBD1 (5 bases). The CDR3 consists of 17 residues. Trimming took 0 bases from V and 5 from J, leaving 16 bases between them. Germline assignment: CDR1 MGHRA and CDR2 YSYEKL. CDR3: CASSQDWAGSYTGELFF. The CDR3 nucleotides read TGCGCCAGCAGCCAAGATTGGGCAGGGTCGTATACCGGGGAGCTGTTTTTT.

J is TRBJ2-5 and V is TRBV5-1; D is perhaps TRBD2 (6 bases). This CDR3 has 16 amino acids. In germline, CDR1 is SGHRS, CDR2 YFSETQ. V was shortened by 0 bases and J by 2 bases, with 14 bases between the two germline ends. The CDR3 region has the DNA TGCGCCAGCAGCTTGGCTGGCGCGGGGCTTCAAGAGACCCAGTACTTC. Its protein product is CASSLAGAGLQETQYF.

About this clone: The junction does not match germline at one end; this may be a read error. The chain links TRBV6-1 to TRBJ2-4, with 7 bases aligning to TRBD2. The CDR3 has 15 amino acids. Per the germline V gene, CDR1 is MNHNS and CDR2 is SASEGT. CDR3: CASRAGEGLKNSQYF. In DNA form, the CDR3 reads TGTGCCAGCAGGGCGGGGGAGGGTCTCAAAAACAGTCAGTACTTC.

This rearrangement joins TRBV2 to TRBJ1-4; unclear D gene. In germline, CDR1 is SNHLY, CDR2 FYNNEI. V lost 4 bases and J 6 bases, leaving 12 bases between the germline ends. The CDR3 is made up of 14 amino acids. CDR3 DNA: TGTGCCAGCAGTGTTATGGCAATGGATGAAAAACTGTTTTTT. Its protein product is CASSVMAMDEKLFF.

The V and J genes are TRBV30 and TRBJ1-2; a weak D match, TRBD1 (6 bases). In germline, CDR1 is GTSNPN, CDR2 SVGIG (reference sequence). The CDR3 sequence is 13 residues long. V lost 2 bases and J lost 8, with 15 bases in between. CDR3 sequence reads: CAWSNPPDRGYTF. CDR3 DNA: TGTGCCTGGAGTAACCCCCCGGACAGAGGCTACACCTTC.

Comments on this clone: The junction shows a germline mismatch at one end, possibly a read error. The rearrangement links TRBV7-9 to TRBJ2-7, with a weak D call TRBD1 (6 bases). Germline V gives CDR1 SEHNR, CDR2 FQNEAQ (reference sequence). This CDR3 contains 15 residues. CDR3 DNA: TGTGCCAGCAGCAATCAAGGACAGATTGCCTACGAGCAGTGCTTC. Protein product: CASSNQGQIAYEQCF. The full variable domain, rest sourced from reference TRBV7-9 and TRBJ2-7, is DTGVSQNPRHKITKRGQNVTFRCDPISEHNRLYWYRQTLGQGPEFLTYFQNEAQLEKSRLLSDRFSAERPKGSFSTLEIQRTEQGDSAMYLCASSNQGQIAYEQCFGPGTRLTVT.

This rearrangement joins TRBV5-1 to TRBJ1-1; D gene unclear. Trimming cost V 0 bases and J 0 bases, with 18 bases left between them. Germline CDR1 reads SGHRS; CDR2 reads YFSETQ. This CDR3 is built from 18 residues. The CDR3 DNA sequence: TGCGCCAGCAGCTTGGCCCGTCAGGACTTCGGCATGAACACTGAAGCTTTCTTT. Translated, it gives CASSLARQDFGMNTEAFF.

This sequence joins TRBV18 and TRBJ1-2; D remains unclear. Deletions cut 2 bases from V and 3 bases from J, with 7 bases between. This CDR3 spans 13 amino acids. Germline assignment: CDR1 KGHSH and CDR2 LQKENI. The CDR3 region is CASSPSGDYGYTF. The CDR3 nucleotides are TGTGCCAGCTCACCATCCGGGGACTATGGCTACACCTTC.

CDR3 protein: CASRPQGAGANVLTF. DNA for the CDR3: TGTGCCAGCAGGCCGCAGGGGGCTGGGGCCAACGTCCTGACTTTC. The chain uses TRBV28 and TRBJ2-6, with 7 bases lining up with TRBD1. Trimming took 6 bases from V and 2 from J; bases not matched to a gene: 4. CDR1 and CDR2 (germline): MDHEN, SYDVKM. The CDR3 extends over 15 amino acids.